This T cell receptor beta chain was captured in a study of blood T cells in healthy people across ages. General study points: Since the PBMCs were unsorted, naive and antigen-experienced cells could not be conclusively compared.

Alongside a J-beta primer mix, a sample-barcoded 5' primer served in a second PCR lasting about 7 to 11 cycles. There were at least 2.5 million CDR3-containing paired-end reads obtained from each sample. Each CDR3 protein is one row after TCRdb ran MiXCR on the 5' RACE reads. The top ten clones hold roughly 13% of a sample with fewer than 750,000 distinct CDR3 sequences, 45% to 60% of them seen once. Note on this clonotype: Its antigen remains unidentified.

The CDR3 has 18 amino acids. V gave up 5 bases and J gave up 0 bases; unmatched junction bases: 15. Germline-derived CDR1 and CDR2 are SGHTA and FQGNSA. Sequenced material: blood. This sequence was found in a woman of 80 years or more in good health. This sequence joins TRBV7-2 and TRBJ2-7, with 8 nucleotides matching TRBD1. CDR3 sequence reads: CASSPKGQGAFSSYEQYF. The CDR3 DNA reads TGTGCCAGCAGCCCCAAGGGGCAGGGGGCCTTTAGCTCCTACGAGCAGTACTTC. The full variable domain, rest sourced from reference TRBV7-2 and TRBJ2-7, is GAGVSQSPSNKVTEKGKDVELRCDPISGHTALYWYRQSLGQGLEFLIYFQGNSAPDKSGLPSDRFSAERTGGSVSTLTIQRTQQEDSAVYLCASSPKGQGAFSSYEQYFGPGTRLTVT.